This T cell receptor beta chain was documented in a study of T-cell reconstitution after alpha-beta-depleted transplantation in children. This clonotype was seen more than once but under ten times. Preparing the TCRbeta library involved the use of unique molecular identifiers. TCRdb ran MiXCR on the PCR reads and lists one entry per CDR3 protein. The data show approximately 640,000 distinct CDR3 sequences, about 15% seen once. This CDR3 spans 14 amino acids. Trimming pared 2 bases from V and 2 bases from J, leaving 8 bases between. The material was PBMCs from the stem cell graft donor, obtained from the stem cell graft. This TCR came from a human donor who donated a stem cell graft to a child with acute myeloid leukemia. The V gene is TRBV12-3 or TRBV12-4, the J gene TRBJ2-3; D is uncertain. CDR3 nucleotide sequence: TGTGCCAGCAGTTTAAAGTACACCACAGATACGCAGTATTTT. The encoded protein is CASSLKYTTDTQYF.